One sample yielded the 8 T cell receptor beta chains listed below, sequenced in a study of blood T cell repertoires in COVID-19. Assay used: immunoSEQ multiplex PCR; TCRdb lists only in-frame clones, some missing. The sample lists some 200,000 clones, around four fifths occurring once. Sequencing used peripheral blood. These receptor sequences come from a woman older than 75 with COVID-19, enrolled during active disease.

The CDR3 nucleotides read TGTGCCAGCAGCTTAGCGCGGGGTGAAGAGCAGTTCTTC. Translation: CASSLARGEEQFF. The J gene is TRBJ2-1, the V gene TRBV7-8; D is perhaps TRBD2 (6 bases). Germline V CDR1 and CDR2: SGHVS, FQNEAQ. The CDR3 loop spans 13 amino acids. Trimming removed 0 bases from V and 10 bases from J, with 10 bases in between.

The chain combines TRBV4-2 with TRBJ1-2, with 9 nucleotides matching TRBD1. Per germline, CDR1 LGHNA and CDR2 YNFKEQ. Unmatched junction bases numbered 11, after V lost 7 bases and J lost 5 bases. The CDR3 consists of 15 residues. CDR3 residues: CASTAYGDREYGYTF. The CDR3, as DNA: TGTGCCAGCACCGCGTATGGGGACAGGGAATATGGCTACACCTTC.

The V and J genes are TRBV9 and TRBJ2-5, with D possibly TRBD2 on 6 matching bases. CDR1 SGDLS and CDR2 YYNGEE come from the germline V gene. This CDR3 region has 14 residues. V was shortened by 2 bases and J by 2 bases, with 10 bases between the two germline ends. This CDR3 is CASSVSRGQETQYF. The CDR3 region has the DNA TGTGCCAGCAGCGTGTCCCGGGGGCAAGAGACCCAGTACTTC. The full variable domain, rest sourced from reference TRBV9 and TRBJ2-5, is DSGVTQTPKHLITATGQRVTLRCSPRSGDLSVYWYQQSLDQGLQFLIQYYNGEERAKGNILERFSAQQFPDLHSELNLSSLELGDSALYFCASSVSRGQETQYFGPGTRLLVL.

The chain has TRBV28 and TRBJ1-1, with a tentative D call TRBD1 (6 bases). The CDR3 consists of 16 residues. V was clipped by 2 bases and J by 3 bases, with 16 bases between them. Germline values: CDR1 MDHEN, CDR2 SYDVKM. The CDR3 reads CASSLRVGAGDTEAFF. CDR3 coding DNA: TGTGCCAGCAGTTTACGTGTGGGGGCGGGGGACACTGAAGCTTTCTTT.

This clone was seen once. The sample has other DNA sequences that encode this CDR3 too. The CDR3 DNA sequence: TGTGCCAGCAGTCCCGGGACAGGGTATGAAAAACTGTTTTTT. Its translation: CASSPGTGYEKLFF. J is TRBJ1-4 and V is TRBV2; 9 nucleotides match TRBD1. The ends lost 5 bases at V and 6 bases at J; junction bases unmatched: 4. Germline CDR1 reads SNHLY; CDR2 reads FYNNEI. This CDR3 has 14 residues.

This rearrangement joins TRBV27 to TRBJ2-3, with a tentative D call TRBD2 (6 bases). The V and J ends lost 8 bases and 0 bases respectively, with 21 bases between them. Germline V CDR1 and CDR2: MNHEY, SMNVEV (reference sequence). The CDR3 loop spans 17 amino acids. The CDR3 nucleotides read TGTGCCAGCCGGAGTATTTGGAGGGCGCATAGCACAGATACGCAGTATTTT. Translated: CASRSIWRAHSTDTQYF.

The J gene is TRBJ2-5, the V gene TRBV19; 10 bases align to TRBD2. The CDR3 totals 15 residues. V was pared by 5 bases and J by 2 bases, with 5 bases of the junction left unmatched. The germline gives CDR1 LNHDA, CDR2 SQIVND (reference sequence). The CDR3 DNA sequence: TGTGCCAGTAGTTTTAGCGGGGGGCGGCAAGAGACCCAGTACTTC. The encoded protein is CASSFSGGRQETQYF.

The CDR3 nucleotides are TGTGCCAGCTCGCAAGCAGGGAATGGCTACACCTTC. Translated: CASSQAGNGYTF. This chain links TRBV18 with TRBJ1-2; TRBD1 might be the D (5 bases). Germline CDR1 and CDR2: KGHSH and LQKENI. Trimming stripped 6 bases from V and 6 bases from J, with 11 bases between. The CDR3 is 12 amino acids.